The T cell receptor beta chain described here comes from a study of cytomegalovirus exposure and HLA in healthy donors. Trimming removed 5 bases at V and 8 bases at J, with 6 bases between. The length of the CDR3 is 11 residues. Germline-derived CDR1 and CDR2 are SGHNT and YENEEA. About this clone itself: Its antigen is not known.

Profiling relied on immunoSEQ multiplex PCR, and the TCRdb table lists in-frame clones only, not all of them. The table records 100,000 to 150,000 clones, under 90% of them present only once. Study observations and caveats: The authors enumerated over 150 TCR beta chains as linked to cytomegalovirus. A few chains tied to CMV proved CMV antigen-specific in vitro. Using the classifier, cytomegalovirus status was reportedly diagnosed with high specificity and sensitivity.

Sequencing was carried out using PBMCs. This clonotype was sampled from a woman aged 25 to 39 in good health and CMV-seronegative. The chain uses TRBV11-3 and TRBJ1-4, with D uncertain. The DNA for the CDR3 is TGTGCCAGCAGCCTCGGGGAAAAACTGTTTTTT. The encoded protein is CASSLGEKLFF.